Sequencing of this T cell receptor beta chain was carried out in a study of T cell responses to AZD1222 COVID-19 vaccine. CDR1 MDHEN and CDR2 SYDVKM come from the germline V gene. This CDR3 region has 12 residues. With 8 bases removed from V and 6 bases from J, the gap between germline ends came to 12 bases. Profiled with immunoSEQ multiplex PCR; TCRdb holds only in-frame clones, not every one. The sample contains 80,000 to 100,000 clones, over 75% of which appear only once. It was second doses at about 4 or about 12 weeks that were pooled. To note about this clone: What it binds is not known.

Study conclusions and caveats: Donors were largely white British and mainly female; clonal diversity was possibly underestimated. Following two doses of AZD1222, Spike-specific TCR breadth and depth rose. Baseline seropositivity occurred in only six AZD1222 recipients.

The chain joins TRBV28 to TRBJ2-3; the D is unclear. The sequencing used peripheral blood, collected 28 days after the second AZD1222 dose. This receptor was taken from an adult who received the AZD1222 COVID-19 vaccine. The CDR3 sequence: CASGGVGDTQYF. In nucleotides, the CDR3 is TGTGCCAGCGGCGGTGTAGGTGATACGCAGTATTTT.